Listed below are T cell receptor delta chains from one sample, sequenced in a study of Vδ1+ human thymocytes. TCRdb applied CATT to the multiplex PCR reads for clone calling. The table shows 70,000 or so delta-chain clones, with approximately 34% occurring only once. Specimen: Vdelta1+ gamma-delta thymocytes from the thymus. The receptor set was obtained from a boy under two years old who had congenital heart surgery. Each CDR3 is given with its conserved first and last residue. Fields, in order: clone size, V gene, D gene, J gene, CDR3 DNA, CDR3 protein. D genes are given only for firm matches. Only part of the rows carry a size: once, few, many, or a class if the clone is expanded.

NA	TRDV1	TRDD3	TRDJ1	TGTGCTCTTGGGGAATTCGTACTAGGGGCTCTGGGGGATACGGAGTACACTGATAAACTCATCTTT	CALGEFVLGALGDTEYTDKLIF
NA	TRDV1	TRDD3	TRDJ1	TGTGCTCTTGGGGCCTACCAACTTCCCCGTGGGGATAACACCGATAAACTCATCTTT	CALGAYQLPRGDNTDKLIF
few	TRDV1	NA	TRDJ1	TGTGCTCTTGGGGAACTGACCCCTCCCTGCTTAGTGGGTAAACTCATCTTT	CALGELTPPCLVGKLIF
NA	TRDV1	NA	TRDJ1	TGTGCTCTTGGGGAACTCCGGGGACCGCCTTATTCCGCCTACACCGATAAACTCATCTTT	CALGELRGPPYSAYTDKLIF
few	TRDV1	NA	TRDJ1	TGTGCTCTTGGGGAACTGGTGATACGTTGGCCCCCTTTCACGCACACCGATAAACTCATCTTT	CALGELVIRWPPFTHTDKLIF
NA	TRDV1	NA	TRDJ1	TGTGCTCTTGGGGAGAGCTATACCGATAAACTCATCTTT	CALGESYTDKLIF
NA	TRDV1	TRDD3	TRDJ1	TGTGCTCTTGGGGTCGAGTACTGGGGACCACAGCCCACCGATAAACTCATCTTT	CALGVEYWGPQPTDKLIF
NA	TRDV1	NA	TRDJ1	TGTGCTCTTGGGGAACTTTCGGGGGGGAGACGGGGTTACACCGATAAACTCATCTTT	CALGELSGGRRGYTDKLIF
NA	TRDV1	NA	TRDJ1	TGTGCTCTTGGGGAATATACCTCCTACCGTTTGGGGATCGGTGAGTACACCGATAAACTCATCTTT	CALGEYTSYRLGIGEYTDKLIF
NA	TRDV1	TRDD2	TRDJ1	TGTGCTCTTGGGGACCCCCCTTCCTGGACACCCCGCACCGATAAACTCATCTTT	CALGDPPSWTPRTDKLIF
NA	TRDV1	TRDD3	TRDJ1	TGTGCTCTTGGGGCAATCCAGCCCTGGGGGATACGGGAGGTCGATAAACTCATCTTT	CALGAIQPWGIREVDKLIF
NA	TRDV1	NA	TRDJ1	TGTGCTCTTGGGGAAAATTCAAGAGGGGACCCGTACACCGATAAACTCATCTTT	CALGENSRGDPYTDKLIF
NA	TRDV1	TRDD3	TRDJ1	TGTGCTCTTGGGGAACCGTACTACGGGGGATATCCCACTTTCTACACCGATAAACTCATCTTT	CALGEPYYGGYPTFYTDKLIF
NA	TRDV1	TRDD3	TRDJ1	TGTGCTCTTGGGCAGACTTCCCGATGTACTGGGGGATACGCGGAGGAATTAAGGGATAAACTCATCTTT	CALGQTSRCTGGYAEELRDKLIF
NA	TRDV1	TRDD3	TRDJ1	TGTGCTCTTGGGGAATGGAGTCTACGGGTACTGGGGGATACGTTCCCTTACACCGATAAACTCATCTTT	CALGEWSLRVLGDTFPYTDKLIF
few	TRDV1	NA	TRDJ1	TGTGCTCTTGGGGAACGTTGGGAAGTTCCCAGGCAGGACTGGGAGACCGATAAACTCATCTTT	CALGERWEVPRQDWETDKLIF
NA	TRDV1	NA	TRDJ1	TGTGCTCTTGGGGAACTAGCGCCCTCCTGTACTGGGCGGGGGGACACCGATAAACTCATCTTT	CALGELAPSCTGRGDTDKLIF
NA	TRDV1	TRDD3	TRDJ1	TGTGCCCGTCCGTGTACTGGGGGATATGAGTACACCGATAAACTCATCTTT	CARPCTGGYEYTDKLIF
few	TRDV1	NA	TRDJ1	TGTGCTCTTGGGGAACCTCTCCTGGGGATGGGGAAACTCATCTTT	CALGEPLLGMGKLIF
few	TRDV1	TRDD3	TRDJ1	TGTGCTCTTGGGGTGTACTTGCTTCTCCCACTGGGGGACCTGTACACCGATAAACTCATCTTT	CALGVYLLLPLGDLYTDKLIF
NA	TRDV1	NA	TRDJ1	TGTGCTCTTGGGGGGTGCCCGTCGATACGGGATTACACCGATAAACTCATCTTT	CALGGCPSIRDYTDKLIF
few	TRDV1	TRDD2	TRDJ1	TGTGCTCTTGGGGAACTGGCCCCTTCCTACTGTTCCACAAACTACACCGATAAACTCATCTTT	CALGELAPSYCSTNYTDKLIF
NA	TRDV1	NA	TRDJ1	TGTGCTCTTGGGGTAAAGCCAACCTACGAAGTAGGGATAGAGGGGACGCACACCGATAAACTCATCTTT	CALGVKPTYEVGIEGTHTDKLIF
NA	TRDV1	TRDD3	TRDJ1	TGTGCTCTCGGTGGGCCAGTCCTACGCCCTTATATGGGGGATACGCTCACGGGGACCGATAAACTCATCTTT	CALGGPVLRPYMGDTLTGTDKLIF
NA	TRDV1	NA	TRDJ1	TGTGCTCTTGCTTTTCCTACCGCCTCATACTGGGGGTTGCCAACCGATAAACTCATCTTT	CALAFPTASYWGLPTDKLIF
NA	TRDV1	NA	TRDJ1	TGTGCTCTTGGGGAACCCGCGGGGGGCCGTCCCTACACCGATAAACTCATCTTT	CALGEPAGGRPYTDKLIF
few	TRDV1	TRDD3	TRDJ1	TGTGCTCTTGGGGATCCGCAGATCTTAGGGCACCACTGGGGGATCTACACCGATAAACTCATCTTT	CALGDPQILGHHWGIYTDKLIF
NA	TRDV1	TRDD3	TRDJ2	TGTGCTCTTGGGAAGTTTCCTCGACTCATACTGGGGGATACTCGGACAGCACAACTCTTCTTT	CALGKFPRLILGDTRTAQLFF
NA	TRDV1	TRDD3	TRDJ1	TGTGCTCTTGGGGTTCTTCCTACGCGAGACTGGGGGATACGCACTTACGATAAACTCATCTTT	CALGVLPTRDWGIRTYDKLIF
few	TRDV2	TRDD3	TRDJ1	TGTGCCTGTGATAATCTTCACGAAAGCTTGGGGGAACCATCCGGCGATAAACTCATCTTT	CACDNLHESLGEPSGDKLIF
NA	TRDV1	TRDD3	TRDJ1	TGTGCTCTTGGGGACCCAGGGACTGGGGGACACACCGATAAACTCATCTTT	CALGDPGTGGHTDKLIF
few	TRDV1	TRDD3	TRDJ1	TGTGCTCTTGGGGAACTAGGCTGGGGGCCCCATAAACTCATCTTT	CALGELGWGPHKLIF
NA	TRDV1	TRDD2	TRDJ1	TGTGCTCTTGGGAAAACTTCCCTTCCTACTACTGTGGGAGGAGAGTACACCGATAAACTCATCTTT	CALGKTSLPTTVGGEYTDKLIF
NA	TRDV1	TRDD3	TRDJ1	TGTGCTCTTGGGGAATTAGATGACTGGGGGCCAAAACTCATCTTT	CALGELDDWGPKLIF
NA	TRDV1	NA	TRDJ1	TGTGCTCTTGGGGAACCCGGGGGGAGGTTCGTACTCATCTTT	CALGEPGGRFVLIF
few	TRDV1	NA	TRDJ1	TGTGCTCTTGGGGAACTATTAGGGGGCCCCCCGTACACCGATAAACTCATCTTT	CALGELLGGPPYTDKLIF
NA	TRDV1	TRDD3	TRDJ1	TGTGCTCTTGGGGAATTCATAGCGGGTGGTCTGGGGGATACCTTTCGCGATAAACTCATCTTT	CALGEFIAGGLGDTFRDKLIF
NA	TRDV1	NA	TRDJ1	TGTGCTCTTGGGGGACCTTCTAAGGTACTGGGCCCTTACACCGATAAACTCATCTTT	CALGGPSKVLGPYTDKLIF
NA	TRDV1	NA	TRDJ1	TGTGCTCTTGGGGAAGCATGGGGTTCCCATGGCACCGATAAACTCATCTTT	CALGEAWGSHGTDKLIF
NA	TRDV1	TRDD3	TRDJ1	TGTGCTCTTGGGGAACTTGAGGTGCGGCTCTGGGGGAACGATAAACTCATCTTT	CALGELEVRLWGNDKLIF
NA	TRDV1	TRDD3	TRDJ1	TGTGCTCTTGGGGAGTCGGGGGGACTGGGGCTAACATCGTACACCGATAAACTCATCTTT	CALGESGGLGLTSYTDKLIF
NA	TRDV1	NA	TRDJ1	TGTGCTCTTGGGGGCGGGTACACCGATAAACTCATCTTT	CALGGGYTDKLIF
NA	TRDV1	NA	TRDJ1	TGTGCTCTTGGGGACCCGTGTCCAACCGATCAACTCATCTTT	CALGDPCPTDQLIF
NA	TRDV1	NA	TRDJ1	TGTGCTCTTGGGGAGAACTCTTTTCACGCCCCGCACACCGATAAACTCATCTTT	CALGENSFHAPHTDKLIF
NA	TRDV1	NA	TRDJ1	TGTGCTCTTGGGAACGCTTTCCTACGCCTCTGGGGGAAGGAGTACACCGATAAACTCATCTTT	CALGNAFLRLWGKEYTDKLIF